This T cell receptor beta chain was retrieved from a study of cytomegalovirus exposure and HLA in healthy donors. Study-level findings and limits: TRBV6-2, TRBV6-3 and some other V segments were unresolvable in 87-base-pair reads.

13 Jbeta primers and 60 Vbeta primers were used for the PCR. Sequencing used immunoSEQ multiplex PCR; TCRdb keeps in-frame clones, though not all of them. The sample holds under 200,000 clones, over 75% seen once. Notes on this clone: Its antigen remains unknown.

Trimming left V 5 bases short and J 8 bases short, with 9 bases between. The CDR3 covers 11 residues. Germline CDR1 SNHLY, CDR2 FYNNEI. The clonotype comes from a man between 18 and 29 years old in good health and CMV-seropositive. The V gene is TRBV2, the J gene TRBJ1-2; D remains unclear. Sequenced: PBMCs. The CDR3 bases are TGTGCCAGCAGTCTGGAGAGGGGCTACACCTTC. The encoded protein is CASSLERGYTF.